The 21 T cell receptor beta chains reported below all come from one sample, sequenced in a study of graft-versus-host responses after intestinal transplantation. The repertoire was sequenced with immunoSEQ multiplex PCR; TCRdb's copy has only in-frame clones and lacks some. The repertoire holds approximately 10,000 clones, about 94% seen once, with about 2.2% in the top ten. Material: PBMCs, obtained 8 days after intestinal transplant. These receptors originate from a human patient who received an intestinal transplant, so some T cells may come from the graft donor.

This chain connects TRBV7-9 to TRBJ2-7, with D possibly matching TRBD1 (5 bases). The V end lost 8 bases, the J end lost 2 bases, and 13 bases lay between the germline ends. Germline assignment: CDR1 SEHNR and CDR2 FQNEAQ (reference sequence). CDR3 length: 13 residues. The CDR3 DNA reads as TGTGCCAGCGGGGCTTCCCTTACCTACGAGCAGTACTTC. Its protein is CASGASLTYEQYF.

The V gene is TRBV4-2, the J gene TRBJ1-2, with a tentative D call TRBD1 (6 bases). The V end lost 0 bases, the J end lost 3 bases, and 20 bases lay between the germline ends. The CDR3 sequence is 18 residues long. CDR1 is LGHNA and CDR2 is YNFKEQ in the germline V gene. The CDR3 sequence: CASSQDRGGRGLDYGYTF. For the CDR3, the DNA is TGTGCCAGCAGCCAAGATCGGGGGGGCCGGGGATTGGACTATGGCTACACCTTC.

The rearrangement uses TRBV5-4 and TRBJ1-6; a possible D gene is TRBD1 (6 bases). V shed 0 bases and J shed 8 bases, with 15 bases lying between them. Germline CDR1 is SGHNT and CDR2 is YYREEE (reference sequence). This CDR3 is built from 16 residues. Here the CDR3 DNA reads TGTGCCAGCAGCTTGGGGCACACGAGGGGGGATTCACCCCTCCACTTT. Its translation is CASSLGHTRGDSPLHF.

This rearrangement joins TRBV19 to TRBJ1-1; D possibly corresponds to TRBD1 (5 bases). Trimming cost V 8 bases and J 0 bases, with 13 bases left between them. The CDR3 runs to 14 residues. Germline CDR1 and CDR2: LNHDA and SQIVND (reference sequence). CDR3 region: CASGPPGVNTEAFF. The CDR3, as DNA: TGTGCCAGTGGGCCCCCGGGGGTGAACACTGAAGCTTTCTTT. Full variable domain (remainder filled in from reference TRBV19 and TRBJ1-1): DGGITQSPKYLFRKEGQNVTLSCEQNLNHDAMYWYRQDPGQGLRLIYYSQIVNDFQKGDIAEGYSVSREKKESFPLTVTSAQKNPTAFYLCASGPPGVNTEAFFGQGTRLTVV.

The V and J genes are TRBV7-9 and TRBJ2-2; possibly TRBD1 for D (5 bases). This CDR3 comprises 16 residues. Per germline, CDR1 SEHNR and CDR2 FQNEAQ (reference sequence). Trimming took off 2 bases at V and 1 base at J, with 11 bases between the two ends. Here the CDR3 DNA reads TGTGCCAGCAGCTTACCGCCCGGACAGAACACCGGGGAGCTGTTTTTT. This translates into CASSLPPGQNTGELFF.

The chain has TRBV5-5 and TRBJ1-3, with 9 bases fitting TRBD1. The trim removed 4 bases at V and 3 bases at J, leaving 14 bases unmatched. This CDR3 has 18 amino acids. Germline V CDR1 and CDR2: SGHKS, YYEKEE (reference sequence). The chain's CDR3 is CASSMSGTGRVFGNTIYF. The CDR3 region has the DNA TGTGCCAGCAGCATGTCCGGGACAGGGAGAGTTTTTGGAAACACCATATATTTT.

This chain joins TRBV4-1 and TRBJ2-7; D is perhaps TRBD2 (6 bases). V was shortened by 2 bases and J by 7 bases, with 12 bases between the two germline ends. Germline loops: CDR1 MGHRA, CDR2 YSYEKL. This CDR3 spans 13 amino acids. Written as DNA, the CDR3 is TGCGCCAGCAGCCAACCCCCTGGGGGGGAGCAGTACTTC. Its translation is CASSQPPGGEQYF.

This chain joins TRBV7-9 and TRBJ2-1, with TRBD1 identical over 10 bases. CDR3 size: 19 residues. Germline V lookup: CDR1 SEHNR, CDR2 FQNEAQ (reference sequence). With 5 bases clipped from V and 0 bases from J, the junction kept 13 bases outside the gene matches. This CDR3 is CASSKRQGALLSSYNEQFF. DNA of the CDR3: TGTGCCAGCAGCAAGAGACAGGGGGCTTTACTGAGCTCCTACAATGAGCAGTTCTTC.

This chain links TRBV6-1 with TRBJ2-3, with 9 bases that match TRBD1. The CDR3 spans 15 residues. Germline V lookup: CDR1 MNHNS, CDR2 SASEGT. The ends lost 8 bases at V and 2 bases at J; junction bases unmatched: 8. CDR3: CASRVQGAPTDTQYF. In DNA form, the CDR3 reads TGTGCCAGCCGGGTACAGGGGGCACCCACAGATACGCAGTATTTT.

J is TRBJ1-3 and V is TRBV6-1; D perhaps matches TRBD1 (5 bases). The V end lost 7 bases, the J end lost 4 bases, and 14 bases lay between the germline ends. CDR1 and CDR2 from the germline V gene are MNHNS and SASEGT. The CDR3 consists of 14 residues. This CDR3 is CASILSGVGNTIYF. In DNA form, the CDR3 reads TGTGCCAGCATCCTATCGGGGGTCGGAAACACCATATATTTT.

V gene TRBV6-6 combines with J gene TRBJ2-5, with D possibly TRBD2 on 5 matching bases. From germline, CDR1 is MNHNY and CDR2 SVGAGI (reference sequence). The V end lost 3 bases, the J end lost 2 bases, and 13 bases lay between the germline ends. CDR3 length equals 15 residues. CDR3 residues: CASSYGPGGQETQYF. The DNA of the CDR3 is TGTGCCAGCAGTTATGGGCCCGGCGGGCAAGAGACCCAGTACTTC.

This sequence joins TRBV28 and TRBJ2-1; 7 bases are shared with TRBD2. V lost 2 bases and J lost 5; bases outside the gene matches: 6. Looked up from germline, CDR1 is MDHEN and CDR2 is SYDVKM. The CDR3 extends over 15 amino acids. CDR3 sequence: CASSLPSGPHNEQFF. CDR3 nucleotides: TGTGCCAGCAGTTTACCTAGCGGACCACACAATGAGCAGTTCTTC.

The chain has TRBV6-5 and TRBJ2-1, with 9 bases matching TRBD1. Germline lookup yields CDR1 MNHEY and CDR2 SVGAGI. V lost 5 bases, J lost 8 bases, and 7 bases stayed unmatched. The CDR3 consists of 14 residues. The chain's CDR3 is CASSATGGWDEQFF. The CDR3 region has the DNA TGTGCCAGCAGTGCTACAGGGGGCTGGGATGAGCAGTTCTTC.

The gene calls are TRBV2 and TRBJ1-5, with D unresolved. The CDR3 is 13 amino acids. V was pared by 6 bases and J by 5 bases, with 11 bases between. Germline V CDR1 and CDR2: SNHLY, FYNNEI. The CDR3 nucleotides read TGTGCCAGCAGAGGATCAGAACATCAGCCCCAGCATTTT. It translates to CASRGSEHQPQHF.

The chain couples TRBV7-9 to TRBJ2-2; no definite D call. The CDR3 covers 15 residues. Trimming took 7 bases from V and 0 from J, leaving 12 bases between them. Germline V gives CDR1 SEHNR, CDR2 FQNEAQ (reference sequence). The CDR3, as DNA: TGTGCCAGCACCGGCAAGGTCGCGAACACCGGGGAGCTGTTTTTT. Residues: CASTGKVANTGELFF.

The chain employs TRBV28 and TRBJ2-5; 7 bases are a match to TRBD1. The CDR3 runs 15 residues. Germline values: CDR1 MDHEN, CDR2 SYDVKM. Trimming cost V 4 bases and J 0 bases; bases outside gene matches: 5. In DNA, the CDR3 is TGTGCCAGCAGTTCCCGGACAGGCTACCAAGAGACCCAGTACTTC. Residues: CASSSRTGYQETQYF.

This rearrangement joins TRBV28 to TRBJ2-1, with D unresolved. The CDR3 is 15 amino acids. Germline lookup yields CDR1 MDHEN and CDR2 SYDVKM. Deletions cut 0 bases from V and 0 bases from J, with 6 bases between. CDR3 in amino acids: CASSLWASSYNEQFF. The CDR3 DNA sequence: TGTGCCAGCAGTTTATGGGCTAGCTCCTACAATGAGCAGTTCTTC.

The rearrangement links TRBV5-1 to TRBJ2-3; the D gene is possibly TRBD1 (5 bases). The CDR3 totals 13 residues. The V gene lost 2 bases and the J gene lost 2 bases, with 6 bases spanning the gap. Germline CDR1 reads SGHRS; CDR2 reads YFSETQ. Here the CDR3 reads CASSLQDTDTQYF. The CDR3 coding sequence is TGCGCCAGCAGCTTACAGGACACAGATACGCAGTATTTT.

V and J are TRBV5-1 and TRBJ2-2, with D tentatively TRBD1 (5 bases). The germline V and J ends were trimmed by 3 bases and 4 bases, with 13 bases remaining between them. CDR3 length equals 15 residues. Germline V gene lookup returns CDR1 SGHRS and CDR2 YFSETQ. The CDR3: CASSSDNPLTGELFF. The CDR3 region has the DNA TGCGCCAGCAGCTCGGACAATCCACTCACCGGGGAGCTGTTTTTT.

The chain is built from TRBV6-6 and TRBJ2-3, with D hard to call. V dropped 2 bases and J dropped 0 bases, with 6 bases sitting between them. Germline assignment: CDR1 MNHNY and CDR2 SVGAGI (reference sequence). This CDR3 spans 14 amino acids. CDR3 loop: CASSYLDSTDTQYF. The CDR3 bases are TGTGCCAGCAGTTACCTGGACAGCACAGATACGCAGTATTTT.

This rearrangement joins TRBV5-6 to TRBJ2-5; D is undetermined. This CDR3 spans 12 amino acids. From germline, CDR1 is SGHDT and CDR2 YYEEEE. V shed 4 bases and J shed 5 bases, with 9 bases lying between them. The CDR3 region is CASSLFTETQYF. CDR3 DNA: TGTGCCAGCAGCCTGTTTACCGAGACCCAGTACTTC.